This T cell receptor beta chain derives from a study of blood T cell repertoires in COVID-19. Libraries were prepared by immunoSEQ multiplex PCR; TCRdb keeps only in-frame clonotypes and omits some of them. This sample carries about 200,000 clones, 86% of them seen once, and the ten largest clones take more than 4%. The specimen sequenced was PBMCs or T cells enriched from blood (not recorded which). This sequence originates from a woman aged 25 to 39 who had been exposed to COVID-19.

The CDR3 bases are TGTGCCAGCAGTCCCCCTCGGGGTCGCAACACTGAAGCTTTCTTT. Translated: CASSPPRGRNTEAFF. The chain employs TRBV28 and TRBJ1-1, with D unclear. CDR1 and CDR2 from the germline V gene are MDHEN and SYDVKM. V was shortened by 5 bases and J by 2 bases, with 15 bases between the two germline ends. The CDR3 is 15 amino acids.